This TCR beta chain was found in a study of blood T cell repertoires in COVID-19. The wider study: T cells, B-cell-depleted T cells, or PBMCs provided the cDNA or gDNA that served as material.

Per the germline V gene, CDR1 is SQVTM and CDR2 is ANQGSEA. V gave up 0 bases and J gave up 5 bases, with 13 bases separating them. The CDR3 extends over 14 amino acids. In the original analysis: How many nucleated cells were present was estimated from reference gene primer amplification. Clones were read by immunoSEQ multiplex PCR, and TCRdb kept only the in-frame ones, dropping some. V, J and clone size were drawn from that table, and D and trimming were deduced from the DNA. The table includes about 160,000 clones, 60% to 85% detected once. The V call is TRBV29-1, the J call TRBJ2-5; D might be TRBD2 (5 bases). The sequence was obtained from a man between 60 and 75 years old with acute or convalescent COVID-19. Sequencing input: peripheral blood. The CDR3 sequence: CSVEDSEGLETQYF. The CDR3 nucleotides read TGCAGCGTTGAAGATTCCGAGGGTTTGGAGACCCAGTACTTC.